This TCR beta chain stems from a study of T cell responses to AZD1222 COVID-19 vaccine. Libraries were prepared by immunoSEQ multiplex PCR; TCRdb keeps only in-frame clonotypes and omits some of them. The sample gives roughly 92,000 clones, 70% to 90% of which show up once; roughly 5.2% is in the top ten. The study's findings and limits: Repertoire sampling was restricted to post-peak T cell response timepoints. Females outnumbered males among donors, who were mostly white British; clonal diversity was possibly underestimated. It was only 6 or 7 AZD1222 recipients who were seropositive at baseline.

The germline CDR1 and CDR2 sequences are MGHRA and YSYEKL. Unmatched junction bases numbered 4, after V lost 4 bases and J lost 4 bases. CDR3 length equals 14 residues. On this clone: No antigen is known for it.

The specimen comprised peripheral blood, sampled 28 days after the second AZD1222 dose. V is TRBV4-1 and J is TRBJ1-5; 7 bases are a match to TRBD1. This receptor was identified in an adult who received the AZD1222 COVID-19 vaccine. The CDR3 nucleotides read TGCGCCAGCAGCCCGATGACAGGGAATCAGCCCCAGCATTTT. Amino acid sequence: CASSPMTGNQPQHF.